The T cell receptor beta chain under discussion was sequenced for a study of T cell responses to AZD1222 COVID-19 vaccine. Overall study results and limits: Spike-specific TCR breadth and depth were elevated following two AZD1222 doses. Seropositivity was recorded at baseline in only six AZD1222 recipients.

The germline V gene encodes CDR1 KGHSH and CDR2 LQKENI. The CDR3 has 18 amino acids. The junction had 18 bases not matched to a gene; V was cut back by 6 bases and J by 4 bases. With respect to this clone: The antigen is not known.

Analyses pooled second doses at about 4 or about 12 weeks. Only in-frame clones appear in the TCRdb table, and some are missing; sequencing was by immunoSEQ multiplex PCR. In the table there are about 100,000 clones, approximately 90% of which are singletons. The clonotype originates from an adult who received the AZD1222 COVID-19 vaccine. Specimen: peripheral blood, collected 28 days after the second AZD1222 dose. The gene calls are TRBV18 and TRBJ2-5; 9 bases fit TRBD1. In DNA, the CDR3 is TGTGCCAGCTCCCCAAGGACAGGGGCGACGGTCCGAAGAGAGACCCAGTACTTC. It translates to CASSPRTGATVRRETQYF.